Reported below is one T cell receptor beta chain. Ages ranged from about 18 to 89 years, with residence in approximately 23 US areas. Exposed participants encountered a COVID-19 case during the 2 weeks preceding study entry. Original handling: Nucleated cell number was recorded as an estimate derived from reference gene primer amplification. The method was immunoSEQ multiplex PCR; TCRdb's version includes in-frame clones alone and lacks a portion of them. The DNA gave D and trimming, while V, J and clone size come from that table. The sample lists 350,000 to 400,000 clones; more than 85% were seen once. This specimen belongs to a study of blood T cell repertoires in COVID-19. Study as a whole: COVID-19 samples from acute and convalescent phases originated in the United States, Italy and Spain.

CDR1 and CDR2 from the germline V gene are SGHTA and FQGNSA. CDR3 size: 15 residues. Trimming removed 2 bases from V and 2 bases from J, with 13 bases in between. This receptor was taken from a woman aged 40 to 55 who had been exposed to COVID-19. The chain combines TRBV7-2 with TRBJ2-7, with D perhaps matching TRBD2 (5 bases). Material for sequencing was PBMCs or T cells enriched from blood (not recorded which). In DNA form, the CDR3 reads TGTGCCAGCAGCTTACGAGACGCGGAGGCCTACGAGCAGTACTTC. This codes for CASSLRDAEAYEQYF.